The 11 T cell receptor beta chains listed next were all sequenced from one sample in a study of blood T cell repertoires in COVID-19. Repertoires were generated with immunoSEQ multiplex PCR, while TCRdb's copy carries only in-frame clones and drops some. The repertoire holds some 400,000 clones, with roughly 89% as singletons. The sequenced sample was peripheral blood. Source of these receptors: a man younger than 30 with active or convalescent COVID-19.

In this sample, this clone turned up many times. J is TRBJ2-7 and V is TRBV4-1; D unclear. V was cut by 5 bases and J by 0 bases, with 11 bases left in between. The germline CDR1 and CDR2 sequences are MGHRA and YSYEKL. The CDR3 contains 14 residues. The CDR3 DNA reads TGCGCCAGCAGCGAGCCCACTCTCTCCTACGAGCAGTACTTC. It codes for CASSEPTLSYEQYF.

The chain employs TRBV27 and TRBJ1-3; D is ambiguous. The CDR3 has 14 residues. V lost 6 bases and J lost 4, with 13 bases in between. Germline CDR1 MNHEY, CDR2 SMNVEV (reference sequence). CDR3 sequence reads: CASSLGVTGNTIYF. The CDR3 nucleotides read TGTGCCAGCAGCCTTGGAGTGACGGGAAACACCATATATTTT.

This chain uses TRBV4-2 with TRBJ1-1; TRBD1 agrees at 8 bases. Germline CDR1 is LGHNA and CDR2 is YNFKEQ. The CDR3 length is 15 residues. The junction had 9 bases not matched to a gene; V was cut back by 5 bases and J by 4 bases. This chain's CDR3 is CASSALQGARTEAFF. CDR3 nucleotide sequence: TGTGCCAGCAGCGCCCTTCAGGGGGCGCGCACTGAAGCTTTCTTT.

The sample holds a few counts of this clone. The chain joins TRBV19 to TRBJ2-1; 8 nucleotides line up with TRBD1. CDR3 size: 17 residues. V was clipped by 4 bases and J by 6 bases; unmatched bases: 14. CDR1 and CDR2 from the germline V gene are LNHDA and SQIVND (reference sequence). This chain's CDR3 is CASSNTGGPFGTNEQFF. For the CDR3, the DNA is TGTGCCAGTAGTAATACAGGGGGACCATTCGGAACCAATGAGCAGTTCTTC.

V and J are TRBV5-1 and TRBJ2-5; D is undetermined. The V gene's germline CDR1 is SGHRS and CDR2 YFSETQ. The CDR3 has 11 residues. With 2 bases removed from V and 5 bases from J, the gap between germline ends came to 4 bases. For the CDR3, the DNA is TGCGCCAGCAGCTTCATGGAGACCCAGTACTTC. Amino acid sequence: CASSFMETQYF.

V usage is TRBV5-5 and J usage is TRBJ1-1; 7 bases align to TRBD1. The junction had 6 bases not matched to a gene; V was cut back by 4 bases and J by 0 bases. CDR1 and CDR2 (germline): SGHKS, YYEKEE (reference sequence). This CDR3 is 15 amino acids long. CDR3 amino acids: CASSAPGTVNTEAFF. The CDR3 DNA sequence: TGTGCCAGCAGCGCCCCGGGGACAGTGAACACTGAAGCTTTCTTT.

The chain carries TRBV5-1 and TRBJ2-3, with TRBD2 as a possible D gene (7 bases). In germline, CDR1 is SGHRS, CDR2 YFSETQ. CDR3 size: 15 residues. Trimming stripped 2 bases from V and 5 bases from J, with 15 bases between. The CDR3: CASSLEGGPIDTQYF. CDR3 DNA: TGCGCCAGCAGCTTAGAGGGGGGGCCGATAGATACGCAGTATTTT.

As DNA, the CDR3 is TGCGCCAGCAGCTCTCGGGGGCCTAGCGGGGCGACGCGATATAGCACAGATACGCAGTATTTT. This translates into CASSSRGPSGATRYSTDTQYF. The chain links TRBV5-1 to TRBJ2-3; 9 positions agree with TRBD2. The CDR3 sequence is 21 residues long. The V segment lost 3 bases and the J segment 0 bases; nucleotides outside the gene matches: 20. The V gene's germline CDR1 is SGHRS and CDR2 YFSETQ. Full variable domain (remainder filled in from reference TRBV5-1 and TRBJ2-3): KAGVTQTPRYLIKTRGQQVTLSCSPISGHRSVSWYQQTPGQGLQFLFEYFSETQRNKGNFPGRFSGRQFSNSRSEMNVSTLELGDSALYLCASSSRGPSGATRYSTDTQYFGPGTRLTVL.

This clone was seen just once. The genes are TRBV7-3 and TRBJ2-1; TRBD2 agrees at 8 bases. CDR1 is SGHTA and CDR2 is FQGTGA in the germline V gene. This CDR3 is 22 amino acids long. With V trimmed by 1 base and J by 3 bases, 23 bases remained unmatched. In nucleotides, the CDR3 is TGTGCCAGCAGCTTAAGCCCCCCTAGCGGGTCCCCGCCGAAGAGGTTCTACAATGAGCAGTTCTTC. This sequence encodes CASSLSPPSGSPPKRFYNEQFF.

This rearrangement joins TRBV4-2 to TRBJ2-2; 14 bases are shared with TRBD2. This CDR3 spans 18 amino acids. With V trimmed by 3 bases and J by 4 bases, 7 bases remained unmatched. Germline CDR1 is LGHNA and CDR2 is YNFKEQ. In DNA form, the CDR3 reads TGTGCCAGCAGCCAGGGGACTAGCGGGGGCCGACCCACCGGGGAGCTGTTTTTT. This sequence encodes CASSQGTSGGRPTGELFF.

This clone was seen a single time. The chain recombines TRBV9 with TRBJ2-7; 8 bases match TRBD1. Unmatched junction bases numbered 9, after V lost 6 bases and J lost 1 base. The germline CDR1 and CDR2 sequences are SGDLS and YYNGEE. This CDR3 contains 15 residues. This CDR3 reads CASTQGQGVSYEQYF. The DNA for the CDR3 is TGTGCCAGCACCCAAGGACAGGGAGTGTCCTACGAGCAGTACTTC.